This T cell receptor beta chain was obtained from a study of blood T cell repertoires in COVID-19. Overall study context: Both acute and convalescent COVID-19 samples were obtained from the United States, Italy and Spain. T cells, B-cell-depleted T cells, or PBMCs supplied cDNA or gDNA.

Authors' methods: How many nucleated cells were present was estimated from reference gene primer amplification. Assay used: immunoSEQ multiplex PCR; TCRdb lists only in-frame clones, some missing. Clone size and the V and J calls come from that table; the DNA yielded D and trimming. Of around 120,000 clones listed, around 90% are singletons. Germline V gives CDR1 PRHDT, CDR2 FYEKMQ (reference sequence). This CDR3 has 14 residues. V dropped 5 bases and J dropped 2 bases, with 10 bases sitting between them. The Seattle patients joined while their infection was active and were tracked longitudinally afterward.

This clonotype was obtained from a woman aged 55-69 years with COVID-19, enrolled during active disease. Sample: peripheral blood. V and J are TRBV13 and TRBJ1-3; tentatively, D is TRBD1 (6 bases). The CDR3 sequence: CASSTQGPGNTIYF. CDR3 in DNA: TGTGCCAGCAGCACACAGGGACCTGGAAACACCATATATTTT.